This T cell receptor (beta chain) was sequenced during a study of PD-1 blockade in classical Hodgkin lymphoma. Some clones are missing from TCRdb's copy, which holds only in-frame ones; the method was immunoSEQ multiplex PCR. Of tens of thousands of clones in the sample, around 90% were seen once. This CDR3 is 15 amino acids long. Germline V lookup: CDR1 SGHTA, CDR2 FQGNSA. Between the trimmed V and J ends, which lost 1 base and 2 bases, there was a span of 11 bases. No patient escaped relapse after autologous stem cell transplantation, and brentuximab vedotin exposure varied. Broader study findings: Before treatment, TCR diversity in newly diagnosed patients was reportedly lower than in healthy donors. Patients were excluded if nivolumab began under 1 year after ASCT (the autologous transplant).

Worth noting for this clone: Its specificity is not known.

The rearrangement joins TRBV7-2 to TRBJ2-5, with D unclear. The sample in question was peripheral blood mononuclear cells (PBMCs), obtained at baseline. This receptor was identified in a human donor with classical Hodgkin lymphoma. The CDR3 nucleotides are TGTGCCAGCAGCTTAGAACCCGGCAGACAAGAGACCCAGTACTTC. Encoded protein: CASSLEPGRQETQYF. Full variable domain (remainder filled in from reference TRBV7-2 and TRBJ2-5): GAGVSQSPSNKVTEKGKDVELRCDPISGHTALYWYRQSLGQGLEFLIYFQGNSAPDKSGLPSDRFSAERTGGSVSTLTIQRTQQEDSAVYLCASSLEPGRQETQYFGPGTRLLVL.